This T cell receptor (beta chain) came from a study of T cells in Graves' hyperthyroidism and ophthalmopathy. Notes on the study in general: Most thyroid-expanded clonotypes above 0.001 were also found in blood.

Template material for amplifying TCR beta CDR3 regions consisted of RNA transcripts. HTBI primers were used for first-round RT-PCR of the TCR CDR3. TCRdb redid the calling of the multiplex PCR reads with MiXCR, one entry per CDR3 protein. The sample includes roughly 740,000 distinct CDR3 sequences, approximately 16% of them seen just once. Uncontrolled infection, other autoimmune disease, pregnancy or lactation barred patients from enrollment. The diagnoses drew upon clinical symptoms, serum thyroxine and TRAb, thyroid ultrasound and orbital computed tomography. The CDR3 is 15 residues long. About this clonotype itself: Its specificity is unknown. The junction differs from germline at one of its ends, possibly a read error.

The sample comprised blood. The rearrangement joins TRBV12-3 or TRBV12-4 to TRBJ1-4, with 9 bases lining up with TRBD1. This clonotype originated in a man aged 18 to 29 with Graves' hyperthyroidism. CDR3 coding DNA: TGTGCCAGCCTTAAACGGACAGGGGTTAATGAAGAACTGTTTTTT. Translating gives CASLKRTGVNEELFF.